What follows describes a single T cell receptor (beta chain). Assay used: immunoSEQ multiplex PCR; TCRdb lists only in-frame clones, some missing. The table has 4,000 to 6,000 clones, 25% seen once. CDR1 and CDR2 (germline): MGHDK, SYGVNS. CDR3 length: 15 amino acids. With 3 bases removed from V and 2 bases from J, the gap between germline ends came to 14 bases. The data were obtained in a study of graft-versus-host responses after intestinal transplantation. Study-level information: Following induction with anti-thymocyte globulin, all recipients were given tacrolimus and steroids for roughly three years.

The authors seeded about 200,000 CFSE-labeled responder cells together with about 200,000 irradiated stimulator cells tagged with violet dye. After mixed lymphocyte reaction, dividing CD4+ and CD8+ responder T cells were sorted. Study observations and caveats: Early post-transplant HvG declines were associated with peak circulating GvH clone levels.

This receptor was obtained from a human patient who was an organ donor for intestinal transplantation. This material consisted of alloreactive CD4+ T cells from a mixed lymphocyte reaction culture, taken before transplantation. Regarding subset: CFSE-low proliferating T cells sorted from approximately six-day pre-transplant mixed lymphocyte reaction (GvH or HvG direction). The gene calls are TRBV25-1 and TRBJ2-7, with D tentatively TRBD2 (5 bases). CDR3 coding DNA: TGTGCCAGCAGTGAGTTTGGGGAGAAAACCTACGAGCAGTACTTC. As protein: CASSEFGEKTYEQYF.